Each of the 18 T cell receptor beta chains below was sequenced from the same sample in a study of regulatory T cells in long-lasting Graves disease. HTBI primers from iRepertoire and Arm-PCR of CDR3 regions yielded the TCR beta libraries. One entry per CDR3 protein results from TCRdb running MiXCR on the multiplex PCR reads. The profile shows about 450,000 distinct CDR3 sequences, approximately 15% of them singletons. Stated time point: newly diagnosed GD, antithyroid drugs for less than 3 months. Preparation of the TCR library used RNA extracted from PBMCs. The sample was also reused in another study, on T cells in Graves' hyperthyroidism and ophthalmopathy.

The sample in question was peripheral blood mononuclear cells (PBMCs), obtained at new diagnosis, from a patient treated with antithyroid drugs. All receptors derive from a woman aged 45-65 years with Graves disease.

This clonotype was recorded a few times. The rearrangement links TRBV19 to TRBJ1-2, with 10 bases aligning to TRBD1. This CDR3 region has 13 residues. Germline CDR1 reads LNHDA; CDR2 reads SQIVND (reference sequence). Unmatched junction bases numbered 1, after V lost 6 bases and J lost 3 bases. CDR3 region: CASRGTGDYGYTF. Here the CDR3 DNA reads TGTGCCAGTAGAGGGACAGGGGACTATGGCTACACCTTC.

The rearrangement links TRBV6-1 to TRBJ1-1; D is possibly TRBD1 (5 bases). Germline V CDR1 and CDR2: MNHNS, SASEGT. The CDR3 is 13 amino acids. Trimming removed 9 bases from V and 2 bases from J, with 13 bases in between. CDR3 protein: CASKDSINTEAFF. The CDR3 nucleotides read TGTGCCAGTAAAGACAGCATAAACACTGAAGCTTTCTTT.

The chain combines TRBV6-2 or TRBV6-3 with TRBJ2-2; perhaps D is TRBD1 or TRBD2 (7 bases each). V lost 2 bases and J 4 bases, leaving 11 bases between the germline ends. The CDR3 length is 15 residues. Per germline, CDR1 MNHEY and CDR2 SVGEGT. CDR3: CASSYDREGTGELFF. In nucleotides, the CDR3 is TGTGCCAGCAGTTACGACAGGGAGGGCACCGGGGAGCTGTTTTTT.

Many counts were recorded for this clonotype. The chain combines TRBV30 with TRBJ1-1; unclear D gene. The CDR3 consists of 14 residues. The V end was cut by 3 bases, the J end by 8 bases, with 19 bases between. Germline CDR1 and CDR2: GTSNPN and SVGIG (reference sequence). CDR3 nucleotide sequence: TGTGCCTGGAGGGAGGGAAAGGGAGGATCGGAAGCTTTCTTT. This gives the protein CAWREGKGGSEAFF.

This clonotype has more than one count but fewer than ten. J is TRBJ2-7 and V is TRBV20-1; 7 bases are shared with TRBD1. The CDR3 extends over 14 amino acids. CDR1 is DFQATT and CDR2 is SNEGSKA in the germline V gene (reference sequence). The junction had 7 bases not matched to a gene; V was cut back by 2 bases and J by 3 bases. DNA of the CDR3: TGCAGTGCTAGACGACAGGGTATTAGCTACGAGCAGTACTTC. The encoded protein is CSARRQGISYEQYF.

This clonotype appeared many times. The chain has TRBV12-3 or TRBV12-4 and TRBJ2-7; 8 nucleotides align to TRBD1. V was clipped by 9 bases and J by 7 bases; unmatched bases: 14. CDR3 length: 14 amino acids. DNA for the CDR3: TGTGCCAGTTCCCAGGGGGCGATTTTGGGGGAGCAGTACTTC. It translates to CASSQGAILGEQYF.

The chain joins TRBV19 to TRBJ2-1, with 8 nucleotides matching TRBD1. The junction had 10 bases not matched to a gene; V was cut back by 8 bases and J by 4 bases. CDR3 length: 15 amino acids. Germline-derived CDR1 and CDR2 are LNHDA and SQIVND (reference sequence). The CDR3 region has the DNA TGTGCCAGTTCTATAACCGGGACAGGTTACAATGAGCAGTTCTTC. This translates into CASSITGTGYNEQFF.

This clonotype was recorded many times. The V gene is TRBV13, the J gene TRBJ2-5; D might be TRBD2 (5 bases). The V end lost 6 bases, the J end lost 5 bases, and 16 bases lay between the germline ends. Germline CDR1 and CDR2: PRHDT and FYEKMQ (reference sequence). The CDR3 covers 14 residues. CDR3 in DNA: TGTGCCAGCAGGGCCCGGGGTCCCGAGGAGACCCAGTACTTC. Translation: CASRARGPEETQYF.

The J gene is TRBJ2-7, the V gene TRBV7-2; unclear D gene. V lost 4 bases, J lost 3 bases, and 10 bases lay in between. The CDR3 extends over 13 amino acids. Germline lookup yields CDR1 SGHTA and CDR2 FQGNSA. CDR3 in DNA: TGTGCCAGCAGCTCCCAGAACCTCTACGAGCAGTACTTC. Its translation is CASSSQNLYEQYF.

This clonotype has ten or more counts. The chain carries TRBV29-1 and TRBJ2-2, with D tentatively TRBD1 (5 bases). Germline-derived CDR1 and CDR2 are SQVTM and ANQGSEA. V was shortened by 4 bases and J by 2 bases, with 8 bases between the two germline ends. The CDR3 covers 13 residues. The chain's CDR3 is CSVGTLNTGELFF. The CDR3 nucleotides read TGCAGCGTTGGGACACTTAACACCGGGGAGCTGTTTTTT.

This clonotype was detected only a few times. At one end, the junction sequence differs from germline, possibly due to a read error. V gene TRBV5-1 combines with J gene TRBJ2-5; D possibly matches TRBD1 or TRBD2 (7 bases each). CDR3 size: 15 residues. In germline, CDR1 is SGHRS, CDR2 YFSETQ. CDR3 loop: CASGLGLQGQETQYF. CDR3 coding DNA: TGCGCCAGCGGCTTGGGACTACAGGGGCAAGAGACCCAGTACTTC.

This clonotype appeared a few times. The rearrangement links TRBV10-1 to TRBJ2-1; weak D call: TRBD2 (6 bases). V was pared by 2 bases and J by 0 bases, with 14 bases between. Germline CDR1 reads WNHNN; CDR2 reads SYGVQD (reference sequence). The length of the CDR3 is 17 residues. CDR3 residues: CASSESTAGSSYNEQFF. As DNA, the CDR3 is TGCGCCAGCAGTGAGAGTACCGCGGGGAGCTCCTACAATGAGCAGTTCTTC.

This clonotype was observed a handful of times. The genes are TRBV5-1 and TRBJ2-2; TRBD1 aligns across 7 bases. The CDR3 sequence is 16 residues long. Germline V CDR1 and CDR2: SGHRS, YFSETQ. V gave up 4 bases and J gave up 0 bases; unmatched junction bases: 6. CDR3 region: CASSVGTVANTGELFF. CDR3 nucleotides: TGCGCCAGCAGCGTCGGGACAGTCGCGAACACCGGGGAGCTGTTTTTT.

This clonotype was detected ten times or more. The V call is TRBV11-2, the J call TRBJ1-2; TRBD1 matches at 7 bases. Germline V CDR1 and CDR2: SGHAT, FQNNGV. With V trimmed by 4 bases and J by 7 bases, 3 bases remained unmatched. The CDR3 spans 12 residues. CDR3 sequence reads: CASSYYRGGYTF. DNA for the CDR3: TGTGCCAGCAGCTATTACAGGGGTGGCTACACCTTC. The entire variable domain, with the rest obtained from reference TRBV11-2 and TRBJ1-2, is as follows: EAGVAQSPRYKIIEKRQSVAFWCNPISGHATLYWYQQILGQGPKLLIQFQNNGVVDDSQLPKDRFSAERLKGVDSTLKIQPAKLEDSAVYLCASSYYRGGYTFGSGTRLTVV.

This clonotype showed up just a few times. This is likely an artifact of a read error, given a far larger clone one base away. The chain joins TRBV2 to TRBJ2-1; weak D call: TRBD2 (7 bases). The end of the DNA aligns better with TRBJ2-5, so the J call may be wrong. The CDR3 has 16 residues. CDR1 SNHLY and CDR2 FYNNEI come from the germline V gene. CDR3 loop: CASERGLGRGGGTQYF. The CDR3 bases are TGTGCCAGCGAAAGGGGACTGGGCCGAGGGGGGGGGACCCAGTACTTC.

This clonotype was found many times. V is TRBV28 and J is TRBJ2-7, with D possibly TRBD1 on 6 matching bases. Trimming removed 2 bases at V and 1 base at J, with 15 bases between. The CDR3 is made up of 16 amino acids. Per the germline V gene, CDR1 is MDHEN and CDR2 is SYDVKM. CDR3 in DNA: TGTGCCAGCAGTTTAGTGGGGCAGGGGTATTCCTACGAGCAGTACTTC. It encodes CASSLVGQGYSYEQYF.

The chain joins TRBV27 to TRBJ2-2; D gene uncertain. V gave up 3 bases and J gave up 6 bases, with 5 bases separating them. Germline V gene data show CDR1 as MNHEY and CDR2 as SMNVEV (reference sequence). The CDR3 is 12 amino acids. CDR3 sequence (DNA): TGTGCCAGCAGTTTTAGACCCGGGGAGCTGTTTTTT. This gives the protein CASSFRPGELFF.

This chain connects TRBV12-3 or TRBV12-4 to TRBJ2-5, with no clear D. The CDR3 extends over 20 amino acids. The V end was cut by 3 bases, the J end by 4 bases, with 30 bases between. Here the CDR3 DNA reads TGTGCCAGCAGTTTGTATTTAGGGCAGGCTGGTAGCCGTTGGGTAGAGACCCAGTACTTC. It specifies CASSLYLGQAGSRWVETQYF.